These 21 T cell receptor beta chains share one sample of origin, sequenced in a study of graft-versus-host responses after intestinal transplantation. The antigens these receptors bind are not known. Clones were read by immunoSEQ multiplex PCR, and TCRdb kept only the in-frame ones, dropping some. Here the sample spans under 150,000 clones, roughly 91% being singletons. Source: unstimulated CD4+ T cells sorted from spleen or lymph node cells, taken before intestinal transplant. Receptors originate from a human donor who received an intestinal transplant.

The rearrangement links TRBV5-4 to TRBJ2-5, with TRBD2 as a possible D gene (5 bases). The CDR3 is made up of 15 amino acids. The germline V gene encodes CDR1 SGHNT and CDR2 YYREEE (reference sequence). Trimming took off 4 bases at V and 5 bases at J, with 18 bases between the two ends. CDR3 loop: CASSPPGTSKETQYF. CDR3 bases: TGTGCCAGCAGCCCTCCGGGAACGAGCAAGGAGACCCAGTACTTC.

The rearrangement joins TRBV9 to TRBJ2-7; maybe TRBD2 (6 bases). This CDR3 is built from 16 residues. V lost 0 bases to trimming and J lost 5 bases, with 18 bases between them. In germline, CDR1 is SGDLS, CDR2 YYNGEE. CDR3 region: CASSVGASDQRDEQYF. As DNA, the CDR3 is TGTGCCAGCAGCGTAGGGGCTAGCGATCAGAGAGACGAGCAGTACTTC. Complete variable domain (other parts from reference TRBV9 and TRBJ2-7): DSGVTQTPKHLITATGQRVTLRCSPRSGDLSVYWYQQSLDQGLQFLIQYYNGEERAKGNILERFSAQQFPDLHSELNLSSLELGDSALYFCASSVGASDQRDEQYFGPGTRLTVT.

The chain uses TRBV5-1 and TRBJ2-1; D unclear. Trimming removed 4 bases from V and 6 bases from J, with 8 bases in between. The CDR3 consists of 12 residues. Germline assignment: CDR1 SGHRS and CDR2 YFSETQ. The CDR3 DNA follows: TGCGCCAGCAGCCAGTCGGTCAATGAGCAGTTCTTC. This encodes CASSQSVNEQFF.

This chain uses TRBV28 with TRBJ2-5; 7 nucleotides line up with TRBD1. The J call may be incorrect, as the DNA end agrees better with TRBJ2-7. This CDR3 is built from 14 residues. Germline-derived CDR1 and CDR2 are MDHEN and SYDVKM. CDR3 in DNA: TGTGCCAGCAGGCAAGACAGGGCACCTTACGAGCAGTACTTC. As protein: CASRQDRAPYEQYF.

This clone was counted only a few times. This chain connects TRBV19 to TRBJ1-1; maybe TRBD1 (5 bases). Trimming removed 1 base at V and 0 bases at J, with 9 bases between. Germline CDR1 is LNHDA and CDR2 is SQIVND (reference sequence). The CDR3 contains 15 residues. The CDR3 sequence is CASSIAGRVNTEAFF. CDR3 nucleotide sequence: TGTGCCAGTAGTATAGCAGGGAGGGTGAACACTGAAGCTTTCTTT.

The chain has TRBV27 and TRBJ2-7; tentatively, D is TRBD1 (6 bases). The CDR3 has 14 residues. Germline values: CDR1 MNHEY, CDR2 SMNVEV (reference sequence). V was shortened by 3 bases and J by 0 bases, with 9 bases between the two germline ends. The CDR3 coding sequence is TGTGCCAGCAGTTTTACAGGGAGCTCCTACGAGCAGTACTTC. Amino acids: CASSFTGSSYEQYF.

The chain combines TRBV6-1 with TRBJ2-7, with 7 positions matching TRBD1. The V gene end was trimmed by 1 base and the J gene end by 1 base; junction bases not matched to a gene: 1. There are 14 residues in the CDR3. Germline lookup yields CDR1 MNHNS and CDR2 SASEGT. The CDR3 loop is CASSEVGQSYEQYF. The CDR3 bases are TGTGCCAGCAGTGAAGTGGGACAGTCCTACGAGCAGTACTTC.

J is TRBJ2-5 and V is TRBV29-1; a possible D gene is TRBD1 (7 bases). V lost 4 bases and J lost 1, with 13 bases in between. This CDR3 has 14 amino acids. The germline V gene has CDR1 SQVTM and CDR2 ANQGSEA. DNA of the CDR3: TGCAGCGTTGCGCGGGGACAGAGCCAAGAGACCCAGTACTTC. It codes for CSVARGQSQETQYF.

A remark on this clone: A read error may produce the germline difference seen at one junction end. This chain connects TRBV11-2 to TRBJ1-6; D call uncertain. The CDR3 spans 13 residues. Germline assignment: CDR1 SGHAT and CDR2 FQNNGV. CDR3 in amino acids: CASRLEGASPLHF. The CDR3 DNA sequence: TGTGCCAGCCGCTTGGAGGGCGCGTCACCCCTCCACTTT.

This clone was counted once. This chain links TRBV7-9 with TRBJ2-7, with 8 bases matching TRBD1. The trim removed 4 bases at V and 0 bases at J, leaving 8 bases unmatched. The CDR3 has 16 residues. Germline CDR1 is SEHNR and CDR2 is FQNEAQ (reference sequence). In DNA form, the CDR3 reads TGTGCCAGCAGCTCCCCGACAGGGGCCCACTCCTACGAGCAGTACTTC. Protein product: CASSSPTGAHSYEQYF.

The chain recombines TRBV9 with TRBJ2-7; possibly TRBD2 for D (6 bases). The CDR3 spans 14 residues. Looked up from germline, CDR1 is SGDLS and CDR2 is YYNGEE. Trimming removed 4 bases at V and 6 bases at J, with 17 bases between. CDR3 residues: CASSPRESRSEQYF. CDR3 bases: TGTGCCAGCAGCCCCCGGGAGTCCCGAAGCGAGCAGTACTTC.

The chain recombines TRBV9 with TRBJ2-5, with TRBD2 as a possible D gene (6 bases). This CDR3 has 16 amino acids. Looked up from germline, CDR1 is SGDLS and CDR2 is YYNGEE. V lost 3 bases to trimming and J lost 7 bases, with 22 bases between them. The DNA for the CDR3 is TGTGCCAGCAGCGCCCTGGGACTTGGGCCTTATACGACCCAGTACTTC. Protein product: CASSALGLGPYTTQYF.

The chain has TRBV7-8 and TRBJ2-3; 9 bases agree with TRBD2. V gave up 1 base and J gave up 3 bases; unmatched junction bases: 5. The CDR3 length is 16 residues. The germline CDR1 and CDR2 sequences are SGHVS and FQNEAQ. The DNA for the CDR3 is TGTGCCAGCAGCTTAGGAAGGCTAGCGGGAACAGATACGCAGTATTTT. Amino acids: CASSLGRLAGTDTQYF.

This rearrangement joins TRBV28 to TRBJ2-7; TRBD2 matches 14 bases. Germline CDR1 reads MDHEN; CDR2 reads SYDVKM. This CDR3 comprises 17 residues. The junction had 6 bases not matched to a gene; V was cut back by 5 bases and J by 0 bases. CDR3 sequence: CASSRGLAGGTSYEQYF. For the CDR3, the DNA is TGTGCCAGCAGTCGCGGACTAGCGGGAGGCACCTCCTACGAGCAGTACTTC.

The genes are TRBV29-1 and TRBJ2-3; TRBD2 is a possible D gene (5 bases). With 6 bases removed from V and 0 bases from J, the gap between germline ends came to 7 bases. The CDR3 is 12 amino acids. The germline V gene has CDR1 SQVTM and CDR2 ANQGSEA. The DNA for the CDR3 is TGCAGCGTGGAGGTTAGCACAGATACGCAGTATTTT. This translates into CSVEVSTDTQYF.

This clone was picked up one time. This chain uses TRBV5-1 with TRBJ2-3; 7 bases are a match to TRBD2. CDR3 length equals 14 residues. Germline lookup yields CDR1 SGHRS and CDR2 YFSETQ. The J segment lost 4 bases and the V segment lost 3 bases, leaving 5 bases of the junction unmatched. The CDR3 loop reads CASSYGTNPDTQYF. The CDR3 nucleotides read TGCGCCAGCAGCTACGGGACTAACCCAGATACGCAGTATTTT.

The V call is TRBV4-2, the J call TRBJ2-7; no clear D. The CDR3 covers 16 residues. Germline V gives CDR1 LGHNA, CDR2 YNFKEQ. V dropped 0 bases and J dropped 3 bases, with 15 bases sitting between them. CDR3 in amino acids: CASSQENSKELYEQYF. The CDR3 DNA follows: TGTGCCAGCAGCCAAGAAAACAGCAAGGAGCTCTACGAGCAGTACTTC.

The V gene is TRBV5-1, the J gene TRBJ2-5; 11 nucleotides agree with TRBD1. V trimming: 4 bases; J trimming: 4 bases; junction bases outside the gene matches: 9. The CDR3 extends over 16 amino acids. CDR1 SGHRS and CDR2 YFSETQ come from the germline V gene. CDR3 in amino acids: CASSRTGTGGLETQYF. CDR3 in DNA: TGCGCCAGCAGCCGGACCGGGACAGGGGGATTAGAGACCCAGTACTTC.

The chain has TRBV29-1 and TRBJ2-1; 13 nucleotides agree with TRBD2. The CDR3 extends over 15 amino acids. V was pared by 5 bases and J by 2 bases, with 3 bases of the junction left unmatched. Germline CDR1 and CDR2: SQVTM and ANQGSEA. In DNA form, the CDR3 reads TGCAGCGTTTTCGGACTAGCGGGAGCCTACAATGAGCAGTTCTTC. It specifies CSVFGLAGAYNEQFF.

This chain joins TRBV6-6 and TRBJ1-5, with TRBD1 identical over 7 bases. Germline V gives CDR1 MNHNY, CDR2 SVGAGI (reference sequence). The CDR3 has 15 residues. V lost 0 bases, J lost 1 base, and 0 bases stayed unmatched. The CDR3 sequence is CASSYSGQSNQPQHF. In DNA, the CDR3 is TGTGCCAGCAGTTACTCGGGACAGAGCAATCAGCCCCAGCATTTT.

V and J are TRBV5-6 and TRBJ2-7; D remains ambiguous. Germline V gives CDR1 SGHDT, CDR2 YYEEEE. V lost 0 bases, J lost 0 bases, and 7 bases lay in between. This CDR3 is built from 14 residues. The CDR3 coding sequence is TGTGCCAGCAGCTTGGGCTTTAGCTCCTACGAGCAGTACTTC. Encoded protein: CASSLGFSSYEQYF.